This section outlines one T cell receptor beta chain sequence together with its context. This sample is part of a study of blood T cell repertoires in COVID-19. The repertoire was sequenced with immunoSEQ multiplex PCR; TCRdb's copy has only in-frame clones and lacks some. The sample gives 300,000 to 450,000 clones, about 87% of which show up once; about 10% is in the top ten. Followed longitudinally, the Seattle patients had been enrolled during active infection. CDR3 size: 17 residues. The J segment lost 3 bases and the V segment lost 4 bases, leaving 7 bases of the junction unmatched. The V gene's germline CDR1 is LGHDT and CDR2 YNNKEL (reference sequence).

The rearrangement links TRBV3-1 (or the pseudogene TRBV3-2) to TRBJ2-4; 12 bases match TRBD2. Sample: peripheral blood. This sequence originates from a woman in her 30s with COVID-19, enrolled during active disease. The CDR3 sequence is CASSPRPSGRVKNIQYF. CDR3 in DNA: TGTGCCAGCAGCCCCAGACCTAGCGGGAGGGTCAAAAACATTCAGTACTTC.